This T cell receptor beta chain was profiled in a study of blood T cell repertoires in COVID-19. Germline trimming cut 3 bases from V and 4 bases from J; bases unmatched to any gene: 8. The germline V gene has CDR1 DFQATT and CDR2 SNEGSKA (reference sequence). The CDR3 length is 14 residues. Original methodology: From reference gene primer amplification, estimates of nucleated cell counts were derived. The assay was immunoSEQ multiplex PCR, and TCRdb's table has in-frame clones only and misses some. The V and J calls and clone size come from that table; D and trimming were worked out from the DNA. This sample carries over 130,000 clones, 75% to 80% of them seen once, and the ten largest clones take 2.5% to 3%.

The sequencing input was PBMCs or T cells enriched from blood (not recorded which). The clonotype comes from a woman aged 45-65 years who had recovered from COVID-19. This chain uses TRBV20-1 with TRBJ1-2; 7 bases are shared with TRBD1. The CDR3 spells CSASSRGTAYGYTF. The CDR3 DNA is TGCAGTGCTAGTAGCCGAGGGACAGCCTATGGCTACACCTTC.